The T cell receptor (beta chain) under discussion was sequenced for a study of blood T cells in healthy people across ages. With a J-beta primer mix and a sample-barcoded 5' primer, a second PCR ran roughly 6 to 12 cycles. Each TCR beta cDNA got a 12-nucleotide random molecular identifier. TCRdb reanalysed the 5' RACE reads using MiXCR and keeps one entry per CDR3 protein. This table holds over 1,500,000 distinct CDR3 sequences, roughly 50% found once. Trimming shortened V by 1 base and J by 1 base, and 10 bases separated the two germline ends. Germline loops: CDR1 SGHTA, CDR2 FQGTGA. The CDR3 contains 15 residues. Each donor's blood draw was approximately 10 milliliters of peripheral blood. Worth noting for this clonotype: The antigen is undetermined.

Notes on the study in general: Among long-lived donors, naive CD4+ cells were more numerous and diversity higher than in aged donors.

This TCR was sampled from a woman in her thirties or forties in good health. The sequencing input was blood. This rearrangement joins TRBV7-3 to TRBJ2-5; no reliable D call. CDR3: CASSLRLDPQETQYF. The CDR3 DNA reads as TGTGCCAGCAGCTTAAGACTGGACCCCCAAGAGACCCAGTACTTC.